This TCR beta chain was captured by sequencing in a study of T cells in Graves' hyperthyroidism and ophthalmopathy. The CDR3 has 15 amino acids. Germline V gene lookup returns CDR1 LNHNV and CDR2 YYDKDF (reference sequence). V was cut by 0 bases and J by 3 bases, with 12 bases left in between. Authors of the study amplified TCR beta CDR3 regions from RNA transcripts. The TCR CDR3 first-round RT-PCR relied on the HTBI primer set. TCRdb fed the multiplex PCR reads into MiXCR, producing one record per CDR3 protein. The table lists roughly 500,000 distinct CDR3 sequences, roughly 50% of them singletons. This clonotype was detected many times.

The source is an adult woman with Graves' disease, either hyperthyroidism or ophthalmopathy (not recorded which). The chain employs TRBV15 and TRBJ2-7; D not certain. The material sequenced was peripheral blood or thyroid tissue (not recorded which). CDR3 DNA sequence: TGTGCCACCAGCAGAGAAGGCGCAGGCGGCTACGAGCAGTACTTC. Protein sequence: CATSREGAGGYEQYF.